This TCR beta chain was documented in a study of T cell clonality in common variable immunodeficiency. Study conclusions and caveats: Patient heterogeneity in the CVID cohort limited correlations between repertoire features and clinical complications. CVID subjects showed higher TCRbeta clonality than healthy controls.

This clone was seen at least ten times. Its target is unknown. The sequence runs out 3 residues before the end of the CDR3; the remainder is reconstructed from the germline J gene. After removal of 5 bases from V and 7 bases from J, the junction contained 5 bases not matched to a gene. The CDR3 is 13 amino acids. Per the germline V gene, CDR1 is MNHEY and CDR2 is SMNVEV (reference sequence). Both groups were predominantly of Caucasian heritage. Repertoires were generated with immunoSEQ multiplex PCR, while TCRdb's copy carries only in-frame clones and drops some. Listed for the sample are 35,000 to 50,000 clones, none seen a single time.

The TCR originated in a person between 18 and 69 years old in good health. This sequence joins TRBV27 and TRBJ2-1; 7 nucleotides align to TRBD1. The sequencing input was peripheral blood mononuclear cells. The DNA read from the CDR3 is TGTGCCAGCAGTCAAACAGGGGAAAATGAG. Amino acids: CASSQTGENE. The whole CDR3 protein is CASSQTGENEQFF.